This T cell receptor beta chain stems from a study of regulatory T cells in long-lasting Graves disease. This clonotype has a count of ten or more. Time point noted: persistent/refractory GD, antithyroid drugs over 5 years with positive TRAb. Preparation of the TCR library used RNA extracted from PBMCs. The CDR3 loop spans 11 amino acids. Germline assignment: CDR1 SQVTM and CDR2 ANQGSEA. V lost 3 bases and J lost 6, with 9 bases in between. The TCR beta library used iRepertoire HTBI primers with Arm-PCR amplification of CDR3. TCRdb passed the multiplex PCR reads through MiXCR, listing each CDR3 protein once. The data show more than 350,000 distinct CDR3 sequences, roughly a fifth seen once.

This receptor was identified in a female donor with Graves disease. V is TRBV29-1 and J is TRBJ2-7; the D gene is possibly TRBD2 (6 bases). The source was peripheral blood mononuclear cells (PBMCs), collected when the disease was refractory, from a patient treated with antithyroid drugs. In DNA form, the CDR3 reads TGCAGCGTTGAGGCGGGGAGCGAGCAGTACTTC. Translated, it gives CSVEAGSEQYF.